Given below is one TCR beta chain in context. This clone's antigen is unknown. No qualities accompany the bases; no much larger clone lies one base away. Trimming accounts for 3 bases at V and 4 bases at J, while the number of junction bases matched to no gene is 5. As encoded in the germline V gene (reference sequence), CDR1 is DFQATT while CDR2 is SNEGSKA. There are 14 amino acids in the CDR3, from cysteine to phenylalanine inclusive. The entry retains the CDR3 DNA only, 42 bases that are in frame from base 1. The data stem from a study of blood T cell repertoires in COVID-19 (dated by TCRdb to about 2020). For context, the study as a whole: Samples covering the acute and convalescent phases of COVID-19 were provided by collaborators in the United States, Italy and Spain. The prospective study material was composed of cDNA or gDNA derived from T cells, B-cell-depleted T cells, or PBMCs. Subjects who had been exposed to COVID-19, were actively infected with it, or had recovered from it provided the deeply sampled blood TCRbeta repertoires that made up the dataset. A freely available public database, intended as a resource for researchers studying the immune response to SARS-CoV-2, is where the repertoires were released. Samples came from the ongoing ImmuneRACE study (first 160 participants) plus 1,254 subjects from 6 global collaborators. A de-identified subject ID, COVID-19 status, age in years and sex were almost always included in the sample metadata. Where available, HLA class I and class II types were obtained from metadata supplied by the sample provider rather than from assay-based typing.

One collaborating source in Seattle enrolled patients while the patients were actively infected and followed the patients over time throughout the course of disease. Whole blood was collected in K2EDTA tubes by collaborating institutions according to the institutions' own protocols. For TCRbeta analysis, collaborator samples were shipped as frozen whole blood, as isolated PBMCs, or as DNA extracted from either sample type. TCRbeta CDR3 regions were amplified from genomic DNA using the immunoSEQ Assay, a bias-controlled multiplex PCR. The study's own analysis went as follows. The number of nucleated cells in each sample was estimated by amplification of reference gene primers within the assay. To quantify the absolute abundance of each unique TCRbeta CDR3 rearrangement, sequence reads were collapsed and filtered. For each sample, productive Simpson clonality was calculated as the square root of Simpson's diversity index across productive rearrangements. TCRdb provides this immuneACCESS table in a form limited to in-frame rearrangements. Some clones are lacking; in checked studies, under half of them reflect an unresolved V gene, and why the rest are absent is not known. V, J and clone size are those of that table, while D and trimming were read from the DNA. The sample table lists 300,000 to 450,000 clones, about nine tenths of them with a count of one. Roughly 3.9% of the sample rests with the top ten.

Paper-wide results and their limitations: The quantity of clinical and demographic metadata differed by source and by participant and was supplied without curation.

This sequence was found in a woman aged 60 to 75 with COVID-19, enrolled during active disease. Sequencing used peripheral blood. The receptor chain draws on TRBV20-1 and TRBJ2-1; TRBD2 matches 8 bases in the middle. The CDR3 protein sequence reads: CSASSERGYNEQFF. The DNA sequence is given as TGCAGTGCTAGTTCGGAGCGGGGGTACAATGAGCAGTTCTTC.